A single sample gave rise to the 3 T cell receptor beta chains below, sequenced in a study of cytotoxic CD8 clonotypes in ibrutinib-treated CLL. TCRdb's table, derived via immunoSEQ multiplex PCR, lists solely in-frame clones and lacks some. The table has some 35,000 clones, almost 70% seen once. The sample here was PBMCs, taken before ibrutinib treatment. The source is a human donor with chronic lymphocytic leukemia.

The V and J genes are TRBV2 and TRBJ1-2, with a possible D match to TRBD1 (5 bases). Trimming took 3 bases from V and 4 from J, leaving 6 bases between them. The germline V gene encodes CDR1 SNHLY and CDR2 FYNNEI. This CDR3 has 12 residues. CDR3 in amino acids: CASSDTGYGYTF. The CDR3 DNA reads as TGTGCCAGCAGTGACACAGGCTATGGCTACACCTTC.

The chain links TRBV7-2 to TRBJ1-4; 10 bases match TRBD1. CDR1 is SGHTA and CDR2 is FQGNSA in the germline V gene. J lost 8 bases, V lost 5 bases, and 5 bases had no gene match. This CDR3 has 14 residues. CDR3 nucleotide sequence: TGTGCCAGCAGCCGGGACAGGGGTAGAGAAAAACTGTTTTTT. It yields the protein CASSRDRGREKLFF.

The chain joins TRBV6-5 to TRBJ2-7; tentatively, D is TRBD1 or TRBD2 (5 bases each). V shed 7 bases and J shed 3 bases, with 19 bases lying between them. CDR3 length equals 15 residues. Germline loops: CDR1 MNHEY, CDR2 SVGAGI. The CDR3, as DNA: TGTGCCAGCACCACAAAAGTGGGGGTAGACTACGAGCAGTACTTC. Translated: CASTTKVGVDYEQYF.